This T cell receptor (gamma chain) comes out of a study of γδ T cells in repeated Plasmodium falciparum infection (dated by TCRdb to the early 2020s). A note on the overall study: The natural-infection arm enrolled Malian children exposed to intense seasonal malaria transmission and compared the Malian children with Australian children matched for age and gender. Roughly 5 malaria-naive U.S. adults underwent four controlled human malaria infections by bites from P. falciparum NF54-infected Anopheles stephensi mosquitoes over about 600 days. Controlled-infection subjects were sampled at baseline, immediately before selected infections, and 21 days after each infection. Malian gammadelta TCR repertoires were analysed cross-sectionally during no-transmission periods and longitudinally across acute febrile malaria episodes. In the study, the shaping of the human gammadelta T cell repertoire by repeated Plasmodium falciparum infection was examined using natural infection in Mali and controlled human malaria infection.

Libraries were constructed by multiplex PCR. Data came from an Illumina MiSeq. Every sorted gammadelta T cell sample had both its TCR gamma (TRG) and TCR delta (TRD) chains sequenced. In the paper's pipeline: Repertoire analyses included clonotype tree plots, accumulated frequency of the top 20 clonotypes, diversity index (DI) and D75 metrics. The public reads were reprocessed by TCRdb using CATT, and rows of matching DNA were later combined. The V and J calls shown here were made by TCRdb, not taken from the authors' results. Recorded for this sample are around 24,000 gamma-chain clones; about 3% of them occurred a single time. The ten largest make up about 33% of the sample. The study at large found these results: The Malian cohort came from a small rural village of predominantly one ethnic group, limiting generalizability. Vgamma9/Vdelta2+ TCR repertoires showed a highly stable polyclonal repertoire over time and infection, with many inter-individual overlapping TCRgamma sequences. Compared with Australian children, Malian children appeared to have Vdelta2-negative gammadelta TCR repertoires that were more clonally expanded, less diverse and less shared. Because the controlled-infection cohort was small, analysis of inter-individual variability in gammadelta T cell responses was limited. In Vdelta2-negative gammadelta TCR repertoires, which were largely Vdelta1+, repeated controlled infections appeared to drive waves of new clonotype selection.

There are 32 amino acids in the CDR3, from cysteine to phenylalanine inclusive. CDR1 and CDR2 were assigned from the germline V gene (reference sequence) as GITISATS and ISYDGTV. Turning to this clone: The target of this receptor is not known. It is likely a read error: a sequence one base away is far more abundant. Because the CDR3's place on the DNA is in doubt, the DNA is left out and the CDR3 is given as listed by TCRdb.

For bulk TCR repertoire analysis, Vgamma9/Vdelta2+ and Vdelta2-negative gammadelta T cell populations were isolated by flow sorting from peripheral blood mononuclear cells. The sample was gamma-delta T cells from blood. For the V gene the call is TRGV9; the J gene has no call. The clonotype comes from a pool of human donors (malaria-infected and uninfected, not separated). The CDR3 reads CALWEVQGAARNSLAVEQHLLSQVSIGRIQHF.